This T cell receptor beta chain was sequenced for a study of early stage breast cancer tumors. The table came from immunoSEQ multiplex PCR; TCRdb's copy has only in-frame clones and leaves some out. The repertoire holds some 4,500 clones, with around 61% as singletons. This clone was found a few times. Trimming at V came to 2 bases and at J to 5 bases, leaving 10 bases not matched to a gene. This CDR3 is built from 17 residues. Germline V lookup: CDR1 LNHDA, CDR2 SQIVND (reference sequence). The chain joins TRBV19 to TRBJ1-1; TRBD1 matches 11 bases. The sequencing sample was made of breast tumor tissue. The clonotype was recovered from a person aged 45 to 60 with breast cancer. Written as DNA, the CDR3 is TGTGCCAGTAGTATACTAAGGACAGGGGGCGCGGGGACTGAAGCTTTCTTT. As protein: CASSILRTGGAGTEAFF.